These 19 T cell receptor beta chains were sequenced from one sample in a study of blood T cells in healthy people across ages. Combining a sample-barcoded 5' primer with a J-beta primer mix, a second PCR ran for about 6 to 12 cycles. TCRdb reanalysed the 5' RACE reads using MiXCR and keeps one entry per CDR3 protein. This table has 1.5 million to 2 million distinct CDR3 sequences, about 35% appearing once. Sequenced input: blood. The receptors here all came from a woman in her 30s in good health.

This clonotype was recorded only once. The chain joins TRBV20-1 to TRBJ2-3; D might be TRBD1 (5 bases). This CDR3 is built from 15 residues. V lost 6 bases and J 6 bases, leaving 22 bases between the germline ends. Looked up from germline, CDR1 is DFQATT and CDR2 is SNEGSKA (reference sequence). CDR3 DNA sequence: TGCAGTGCGAGCATCACCCCCGGTGGGGCGGATACGCAGTATTTT. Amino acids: CSASITPGGADTQYF.

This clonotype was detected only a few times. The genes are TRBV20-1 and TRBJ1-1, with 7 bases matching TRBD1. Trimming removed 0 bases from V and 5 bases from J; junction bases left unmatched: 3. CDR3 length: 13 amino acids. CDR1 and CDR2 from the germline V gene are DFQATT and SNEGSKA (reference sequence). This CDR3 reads CSARDRGGTEAFF. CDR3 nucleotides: TGCAGTGCTAGAGACAGGGGGGGGACTGAAGCTTTCTTT.

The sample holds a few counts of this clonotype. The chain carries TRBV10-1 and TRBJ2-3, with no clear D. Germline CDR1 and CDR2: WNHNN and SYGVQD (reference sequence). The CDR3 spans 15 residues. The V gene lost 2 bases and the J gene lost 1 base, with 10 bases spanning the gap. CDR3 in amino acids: CASSEGVMGTDTQYF. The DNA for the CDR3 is TGCGCCAGCAGTGAGGGGGTCATGGGCACAGATACGCAGTATTTT.

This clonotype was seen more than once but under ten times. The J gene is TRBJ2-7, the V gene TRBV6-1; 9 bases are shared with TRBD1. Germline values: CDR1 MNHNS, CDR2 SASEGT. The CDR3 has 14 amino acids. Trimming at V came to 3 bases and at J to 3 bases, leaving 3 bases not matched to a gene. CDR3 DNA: TGTGCCAGCAGTGAGGACAGGGGTTGCTACGAGCAGTACTTC. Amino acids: CASSEDRGCYEQYF.

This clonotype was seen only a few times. Here the CDR3 reads CASSYIGVGQPQHF. DNA for the CDR3: TGTGCCAGCAGTTACATCGGGGTGGGGCAGCCCCAGCATTTT. This chain connects TRBV6-2 or TRBV6-3 to TRBJ1-5, with D uncertain. Trimming took 2 bases from V and 7 from J, leaving 12 bases between them. Germline CDR1 and CDR2: MNHEY and SVGEGT. The CDR3 totals 14 residues.

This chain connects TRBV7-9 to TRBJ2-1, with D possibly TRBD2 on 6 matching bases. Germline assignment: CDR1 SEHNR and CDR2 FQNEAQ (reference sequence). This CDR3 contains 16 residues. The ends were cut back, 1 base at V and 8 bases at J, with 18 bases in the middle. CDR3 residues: CASSLGGVDRVDEQFF. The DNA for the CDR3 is TGTGCCAGCAGCTTAGGGGGGGTGGACCGAGTTGATGAGCAGTTCTTC.

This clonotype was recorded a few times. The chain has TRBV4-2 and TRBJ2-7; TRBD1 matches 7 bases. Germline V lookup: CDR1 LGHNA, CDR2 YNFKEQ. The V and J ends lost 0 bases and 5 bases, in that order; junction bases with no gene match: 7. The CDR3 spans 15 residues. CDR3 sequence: CASSQERRQGNEQYF. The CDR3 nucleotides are TGTGCCAGCAGCCAAGAAAGGCGACAGGGTAACGAGCAGTACTTC.

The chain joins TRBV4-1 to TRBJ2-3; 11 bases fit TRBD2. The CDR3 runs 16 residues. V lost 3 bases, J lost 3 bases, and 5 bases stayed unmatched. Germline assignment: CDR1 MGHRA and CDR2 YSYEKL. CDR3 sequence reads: CASSQPSSGRTDTQYF. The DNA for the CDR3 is TGCGCCAGCAGCCAGCCTTCTAGCGGGAGGACAGATACGCAGTATTTT.

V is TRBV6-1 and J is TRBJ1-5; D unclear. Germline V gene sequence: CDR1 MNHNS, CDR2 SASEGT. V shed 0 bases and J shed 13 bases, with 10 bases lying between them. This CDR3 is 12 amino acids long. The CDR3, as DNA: TGTGCCAGCAGTGAAGCTGGGGTAACGCAGCATTTT. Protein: CASSEAGVTQHF.

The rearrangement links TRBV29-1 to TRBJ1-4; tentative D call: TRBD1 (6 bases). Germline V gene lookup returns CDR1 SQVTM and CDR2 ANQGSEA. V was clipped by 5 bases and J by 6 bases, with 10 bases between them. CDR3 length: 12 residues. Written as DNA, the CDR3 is TGCAGCGTTCTGGCAGGGGATGAAAAACTGTTTTTT. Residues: CSVLAGDEKLFF.

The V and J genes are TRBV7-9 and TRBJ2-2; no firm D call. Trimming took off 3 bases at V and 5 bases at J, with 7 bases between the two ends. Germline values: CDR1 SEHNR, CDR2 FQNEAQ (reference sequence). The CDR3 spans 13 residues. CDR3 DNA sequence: TGTGCCAGCAGCTTCATGGCAACCGGGGAGCTGTTTTTT. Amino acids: CASSFMATGELFF.

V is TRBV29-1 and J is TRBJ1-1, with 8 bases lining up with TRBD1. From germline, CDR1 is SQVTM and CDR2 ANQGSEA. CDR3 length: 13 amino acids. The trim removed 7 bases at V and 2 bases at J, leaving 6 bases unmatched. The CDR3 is CSAWTGTNTEAFF. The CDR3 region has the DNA TGCAGCGCTTGGACAGGGACCAACACTGAAGCTTTCTTT. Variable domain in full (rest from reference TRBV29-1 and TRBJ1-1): SAVISQKPSRDICQRGTSLTIQCQVDSQVTMMFWYRQQPGQSLTLIATANQGSEATYESGFVIDKFPISRPNLTFSTLTVSNMSPEDSSIYLCSAWTGTNTEAFFGQGTRLTVV.

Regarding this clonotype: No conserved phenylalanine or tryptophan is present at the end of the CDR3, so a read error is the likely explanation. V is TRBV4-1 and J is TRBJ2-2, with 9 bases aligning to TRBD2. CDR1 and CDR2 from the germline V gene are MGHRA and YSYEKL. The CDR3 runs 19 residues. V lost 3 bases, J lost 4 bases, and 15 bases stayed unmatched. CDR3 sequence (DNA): TGCGCCAGCAGCCACCGCGATTTGCGGCTAGCGGGGCCCACCGGGGAGCTGTTTGTT. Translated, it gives CASSHRDLRLAGPTGELFV.

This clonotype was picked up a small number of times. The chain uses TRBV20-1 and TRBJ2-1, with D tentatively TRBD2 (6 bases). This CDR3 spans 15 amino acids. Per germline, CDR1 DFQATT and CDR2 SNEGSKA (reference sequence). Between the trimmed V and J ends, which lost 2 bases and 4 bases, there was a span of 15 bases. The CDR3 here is CSARHLWGEYNEQFF. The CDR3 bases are TGCAGTGCTAGACACCTTTGGGGGGAGTACAATGAGCAGTTCTTC.

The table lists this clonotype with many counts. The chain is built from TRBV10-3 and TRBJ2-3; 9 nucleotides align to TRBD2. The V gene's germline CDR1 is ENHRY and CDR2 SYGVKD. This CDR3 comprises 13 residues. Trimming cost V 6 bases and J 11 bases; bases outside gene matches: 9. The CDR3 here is CAISVEASGEQYF. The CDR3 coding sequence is TGTGCCATCAGCGTTGAGGCTAGCGGGGAGCAGTATTTT.

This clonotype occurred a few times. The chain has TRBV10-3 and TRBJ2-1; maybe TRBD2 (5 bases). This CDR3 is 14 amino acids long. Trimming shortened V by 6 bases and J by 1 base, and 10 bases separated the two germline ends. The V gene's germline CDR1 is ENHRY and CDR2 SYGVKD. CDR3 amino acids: CAIRERESYNEQFF. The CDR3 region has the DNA TGTGCCATCAGAGAGAGGGAGTCCTACAATGAGCAGTTCTTC.

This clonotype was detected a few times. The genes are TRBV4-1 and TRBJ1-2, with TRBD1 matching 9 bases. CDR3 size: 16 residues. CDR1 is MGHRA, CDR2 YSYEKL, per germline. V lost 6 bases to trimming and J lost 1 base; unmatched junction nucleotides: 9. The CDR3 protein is CASRRDRDGSNYGYTF. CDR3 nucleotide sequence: TGCGCCAGCAGGCGGGACAGGGACGGGAGTAACTATGGCTACACCTTC.

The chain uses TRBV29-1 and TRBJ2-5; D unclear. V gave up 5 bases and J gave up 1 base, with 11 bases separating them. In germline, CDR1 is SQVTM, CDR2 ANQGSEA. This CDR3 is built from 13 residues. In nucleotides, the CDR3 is TGCAGCGTTTTCGATGGGATCCAAGAGACCCAGTACTTC. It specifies CSVFDGIQETQYF.

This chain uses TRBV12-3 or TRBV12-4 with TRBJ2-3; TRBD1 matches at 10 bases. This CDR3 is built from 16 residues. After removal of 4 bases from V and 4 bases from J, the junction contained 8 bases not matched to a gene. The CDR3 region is CASSSVPGQGSDTQYF. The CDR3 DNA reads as TGTGCCAGCAGTTCTGTTCCGGGACAGGGGTCAGATACGCAGTATTTT.